By sample fraction, the clone carrying this TCR beta chain is medium-sized. The target antigen is unknown. Other DNA sequences in this specimen translate into the identical CDR3. Each patient came to thyroid surgery without any prior treatment (of any kind). In the original processing: The study took CDR3 differences across clinicopathological groups and made a distant-metastasis classifier for papillary thyroid cancer from them. TCRdb re-analyzed the PCR reads through MiXCR. These V and J calls rely on TCRdb rather than the paper's analysis. The sample has 13,000 or so clones, under 35% seen once. These data are taken from a study of metastatic and nonmetastatic thyroid tumors. Study information: Repertoires were compared across blood and tumor or nodule tissue from malignant and benign thyroid patients.

Germline assignment: CDR1 DFQATT and CDR2 SNEGSKA (reference sequence). The J segment lost 6 bases and the V segment lost 6 bases, leaving 16 bases of the junction unmatched. The CDR3 loop spans 16 amino acids. Study findings and constraints: It was reported that TCR beta diversity was significantly higher in malignant thyroid tumors than benign nodules, in blood and tumor.

The V call is TRBV20-1, the J call TRBJ2-1; 8 bases align to TRBD2. The origin of this receptor is a female donor with papillary thyroid cancer or a benign thyroid nodule (not recorded which). Some clones in this sample may be carry-over from other donors' samples. Material: blood. CDR3 loop: CSARGSLAGISNEQFF. Written as DNA, the CDR3 is TGCAGTGCCCGGGGATCTCTAGCGGGCATTTCCAATGAGCAGTTCTTC.